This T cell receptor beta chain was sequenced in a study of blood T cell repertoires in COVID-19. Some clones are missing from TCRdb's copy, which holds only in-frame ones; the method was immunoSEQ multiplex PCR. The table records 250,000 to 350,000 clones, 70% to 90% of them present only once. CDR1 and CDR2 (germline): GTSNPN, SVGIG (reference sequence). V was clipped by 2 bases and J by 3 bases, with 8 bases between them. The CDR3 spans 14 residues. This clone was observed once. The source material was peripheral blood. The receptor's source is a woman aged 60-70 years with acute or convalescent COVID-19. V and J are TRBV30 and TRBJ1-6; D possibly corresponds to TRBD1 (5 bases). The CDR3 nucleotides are TGTGCCTGGAGTCGCGACAGCTATAATTCACCCCTCCACTTT. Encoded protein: CAWSRDSYNSPLHF.